The clone carrying this T cell receptor beta chain has only one observation. Its matching antigen is unknown. The sample originates from a study of T cell responses to AZD1222 COVID-19 vaccine. Findings of the study overall: Unmutated regions of variants are reportedly targeted by nearly half of spike-specific TCRs.

Assay used: immunoSEQ multiplex PCR; TCRdb lists only in-frame clones, some missing. Altogether tens of thousands of clones are present, about 78% being singletons, with the ten largest covering about 21%. The CDR3 has 16 amino acids. J was trimmed by 2 bases and V by 3 bases; bases with no gene match: 4. The germline V gene has CDR1 KGHSH and CDR2 LQKENI. The source of this sequence is an adult in good health. The material sequenced was peripheral blood, taken on day 0 of AZD1222 vaccination. This rearrangement joins TRBV18 to TRBJ2-3; 11 nucleotides align to TRBD2. The CDR3 nucleotides are TGTGCCAGCTCACCCGGGACTAGCGGCAACACAGATACGCAGTATTTT. The encoded protein is CASSPGTSGNTDTQYF.